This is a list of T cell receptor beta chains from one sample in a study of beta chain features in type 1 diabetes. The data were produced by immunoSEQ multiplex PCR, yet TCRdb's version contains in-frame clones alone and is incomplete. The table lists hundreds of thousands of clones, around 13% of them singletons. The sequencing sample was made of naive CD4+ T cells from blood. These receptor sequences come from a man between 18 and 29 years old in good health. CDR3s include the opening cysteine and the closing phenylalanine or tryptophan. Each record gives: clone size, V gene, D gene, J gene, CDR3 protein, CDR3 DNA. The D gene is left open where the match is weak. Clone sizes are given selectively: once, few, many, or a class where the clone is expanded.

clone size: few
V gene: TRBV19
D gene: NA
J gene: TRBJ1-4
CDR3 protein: CASTGQPTNEKLFF
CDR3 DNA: TGTGCCAGCACCGGACAGCCAACTAATGAAAAACTGTTTTTT

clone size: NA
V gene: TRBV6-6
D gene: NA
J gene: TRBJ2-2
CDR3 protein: CASSYSRDTGELFF
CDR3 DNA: TGTGCCAGCAGTTACTCGAGGGACACCGGGGAGCTGTTTTTT

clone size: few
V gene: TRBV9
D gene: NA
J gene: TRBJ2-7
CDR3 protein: CASSYGVNSYEQYF
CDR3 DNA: TGTGCCAGCAGCTACGGGGTAAACTCCTACGAGCAGTACTTC

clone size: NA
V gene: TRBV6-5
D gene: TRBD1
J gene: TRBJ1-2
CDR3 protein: CASSMPGQGGYTF
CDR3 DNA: TGTGCCAGCAGTATGCCGGGACAGGGGGGCTACACCTTC

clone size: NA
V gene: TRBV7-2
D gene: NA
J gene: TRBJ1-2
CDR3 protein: CASSPQGTTTYGYTF
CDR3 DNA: TGTGCCAGCAGCCCACAGGGTACGACAACCTATGGCTACACCTTC

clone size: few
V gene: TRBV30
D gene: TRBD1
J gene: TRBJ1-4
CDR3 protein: CAWMRQGGREKLFF
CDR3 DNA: TGTGCCTGGATGAGACAGGGAGGAAGGGAAAAACTGTTTTTT

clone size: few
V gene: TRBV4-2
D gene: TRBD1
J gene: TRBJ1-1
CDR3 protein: CASSRGQGIFAGTEAFF
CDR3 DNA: TGTGCCAGCAGCCGTGGACAGGGGATATTCGCGGGCACTGAAGCTTTCTTT

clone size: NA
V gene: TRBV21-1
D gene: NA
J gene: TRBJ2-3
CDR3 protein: CASSKVVQGSGGDTDTQYF
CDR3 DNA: TGTGCCAGCAGCAAAGTTGTTCAGGGTAGTGGAGGGGACACAGATACGCAGTATTTT

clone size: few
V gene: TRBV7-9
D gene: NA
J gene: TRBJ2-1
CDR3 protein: CASSLARNAYNEQFF
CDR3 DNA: TGTGCCAGCAGCTTAGCGAGGAATGCCTACAATGAGCAGTTCTTC

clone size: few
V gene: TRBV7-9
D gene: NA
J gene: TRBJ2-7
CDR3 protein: CASSSGLREQYF
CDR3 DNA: TGTGCCAGCAGCTCGGGACTGCGGGAGCAGTACTTC

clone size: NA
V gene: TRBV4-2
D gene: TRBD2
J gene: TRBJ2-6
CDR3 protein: CASSQDIWVAGARFSSGANVLTF
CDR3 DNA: TGTGCCAGCAGCCAAGATATCTGGGTAGCGGGAGCCCGATTCAGCTCTGGGGCCAACGTCCTGACTTTC

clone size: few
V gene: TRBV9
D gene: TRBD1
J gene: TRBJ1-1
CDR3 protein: CASSSQGAGTEAFF
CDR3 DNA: TGTGCCAGCAGCTCCCAGGGGGCGGGCACTGAAGCTTTCTTT

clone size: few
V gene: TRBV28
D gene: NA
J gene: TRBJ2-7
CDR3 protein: CASTRNYEQYF
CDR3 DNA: TGTGCCAGTACTCGAAATTACGAGCAGTACTTC

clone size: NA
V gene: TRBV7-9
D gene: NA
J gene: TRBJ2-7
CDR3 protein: CASSLDHNTGTFREQYF
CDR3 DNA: TGTGCCAGCAGCTTAGACCACAACACCGGGACATTCCGCGAGCAGTACTTC

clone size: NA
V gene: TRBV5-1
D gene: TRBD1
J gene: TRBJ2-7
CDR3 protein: CASSPGQGFYEQYF
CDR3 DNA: TGCGCCAGCAGCCCGGGACAGGGGTTCTACGAGCAGTACTTC

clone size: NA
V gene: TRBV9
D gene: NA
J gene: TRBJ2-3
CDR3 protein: CASSGRGQRSSTDTQYF
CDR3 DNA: TGTGCCAGCAGCGGTAGAGGCCAGCGGTCTAGCACAGATACGCAGTATTTT

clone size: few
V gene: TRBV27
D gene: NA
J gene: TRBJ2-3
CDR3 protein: CASRLTYTDTQYF
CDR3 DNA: TGTGCCAGCAGGCTTACATACACAGATACGCAGTATTTT

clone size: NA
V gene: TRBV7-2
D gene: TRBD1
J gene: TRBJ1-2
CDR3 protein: CASSSDREYGYTF
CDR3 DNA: TGTGCCAGCAGCTCGGACAGGGAGTATGGCTACACCTTC

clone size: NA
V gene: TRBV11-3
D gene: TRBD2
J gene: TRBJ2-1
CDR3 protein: CASSSAGVGPRNEQFF
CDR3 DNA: TGTGCCAGCAGCTCGGCGGGAGTGGGTCCTCGCAATGAGCAGTTCTTC

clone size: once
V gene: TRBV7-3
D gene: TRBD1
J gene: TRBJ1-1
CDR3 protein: CASSTQGQGNTEAFF
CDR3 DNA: TGTGCCAGCAGCACCCAGGGACAGGGAAACACTGAAGCTTTCTTT

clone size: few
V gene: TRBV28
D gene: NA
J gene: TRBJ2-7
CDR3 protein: CASRSGQPSSYEQYF
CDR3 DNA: TGTGCCAGCAGGTCCGGACAGCCGAGCTCCTACGAGCAGTACTTC

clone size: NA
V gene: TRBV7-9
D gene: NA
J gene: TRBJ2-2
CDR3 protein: CASPPGTLNTGELFF
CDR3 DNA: TGTGCCAGCCCCCCCGGGACACTCAACACCGGGGAGCTGTTTTTT

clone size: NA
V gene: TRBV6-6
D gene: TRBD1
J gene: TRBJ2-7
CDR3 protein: CASRYGQGTSYEQYF
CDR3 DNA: TGTGCCAGCAGATATGGACAGGGGACCTCCTACGAGCAGTACTTC

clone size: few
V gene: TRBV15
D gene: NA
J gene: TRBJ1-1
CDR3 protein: CATSPKRQSNTEAFF
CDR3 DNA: TGTGCCACCAGCCCAAAGCGACAGTCGAACACTGAAGCTTTCTTT

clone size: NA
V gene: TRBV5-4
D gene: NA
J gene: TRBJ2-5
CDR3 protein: CASSLADRSQETQYF
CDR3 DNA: TGTGCCAGCAGCTTGGCTGACAGGAGCCAAGAGACCCAGTACTTC

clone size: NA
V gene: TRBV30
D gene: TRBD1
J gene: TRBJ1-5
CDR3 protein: CAWSRGNQPQHF
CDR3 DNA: TGTGCCTGGAGCAGGGGGAATCAGCCCCAGCATTTT

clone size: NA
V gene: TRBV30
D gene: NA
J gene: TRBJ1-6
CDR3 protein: CAWNRRNSPLHF
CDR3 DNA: TGTGCCTGGAATCGCAGGAATTCACCCCTCCACTTT

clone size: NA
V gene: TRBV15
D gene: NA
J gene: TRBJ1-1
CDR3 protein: CATSSSRWGEDTEAFF
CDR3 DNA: TGTGCCACCAGCAGTAGTAGATGGGGCGAGGACACTGAAGCTTTCTTT

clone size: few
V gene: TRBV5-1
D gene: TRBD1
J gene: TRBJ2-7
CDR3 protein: CASSLVFGDRNYEQYF
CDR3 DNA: TGCGCCAGCAGCTTGGTTTTTGGGGACAGGAACTACGAGCAGTACTTC

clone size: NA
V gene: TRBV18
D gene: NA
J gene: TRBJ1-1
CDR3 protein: CASSPPSSVNTEAFF
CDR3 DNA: TGTGCCAGCTCACCACCGTCATCGGTGAACACTGAAGCTTTCTTT

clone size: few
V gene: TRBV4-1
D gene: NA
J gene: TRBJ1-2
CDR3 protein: CASSQDFRVYGYTF
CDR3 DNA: TGCGCCAGCAGCCAAGATTTCCGGGTCTATGGCTACACCTTC

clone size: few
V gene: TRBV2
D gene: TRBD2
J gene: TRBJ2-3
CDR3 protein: CASTKGTTGTDTQYF
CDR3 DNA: TGTGCCAGCACCAAAGGGACTACTGGGACAGATACGCAGTATTTT

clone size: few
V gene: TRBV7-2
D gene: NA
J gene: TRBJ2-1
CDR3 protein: CASSFLPLRESNEQFF
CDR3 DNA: TGTGCCAGCAGCTTTCTCCCCCTCCGGGAGAGCAATGAGCAGTTCTTC

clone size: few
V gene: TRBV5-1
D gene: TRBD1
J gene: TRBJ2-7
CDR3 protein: CASSPRQGSDEQYF
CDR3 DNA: TGCGCCAGCAGTCCACGACAGGGCTCGGACGAGCAGTACTTC

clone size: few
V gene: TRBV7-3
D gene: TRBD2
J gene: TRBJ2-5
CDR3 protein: CASSAAGGSRETQYF
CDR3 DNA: TGTGCCAGCAGCGCGGCCGGGGGGTCAAGAGAGACCCAGTACTTC

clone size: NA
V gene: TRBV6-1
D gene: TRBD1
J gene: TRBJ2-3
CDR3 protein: CASREPGQPLDTQYF
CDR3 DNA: TGTGCCAGCAGGGAACCGGGACAGCCTTTAGATACGCAGTATTTT

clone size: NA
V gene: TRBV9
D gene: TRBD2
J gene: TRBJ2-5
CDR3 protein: CASSVAGAGGQETQYF
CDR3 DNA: TGTGCCAGCAGCGTAGCCGGAGCGGGGGGGCAAGAGACCCAGTACTTC

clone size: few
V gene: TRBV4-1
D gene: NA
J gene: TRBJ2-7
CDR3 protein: CASSQVGGITYEQYF
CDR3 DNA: TGCGCCAGCAGCCAAGTTGGAGGGATCACCTACGAGCAGTACTTC

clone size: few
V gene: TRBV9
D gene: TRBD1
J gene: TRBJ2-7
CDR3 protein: CASSVAAGGSGEQYF
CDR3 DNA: TGTGCCAGCAGCGTAGCTGCAGGGGGCTCAGGCGAGCAGTACTTC

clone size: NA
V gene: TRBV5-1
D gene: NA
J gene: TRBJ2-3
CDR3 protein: CASSSQYYTVDYTDTQYF
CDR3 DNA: TGCGCCAGCAGCTCCCAATACTACACCGTGGACTACACAGATACGCAGTATTTT

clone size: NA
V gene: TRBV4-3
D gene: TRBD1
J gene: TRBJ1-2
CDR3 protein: CASSGPGQIYGYTF
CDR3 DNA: TGCGCCAGCAGCGGTCCGGGACAGATCTATGGCTACACCTTC

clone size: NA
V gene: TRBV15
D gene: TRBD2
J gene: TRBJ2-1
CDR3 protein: CATAPEGTSGVYNEQFF
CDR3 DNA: TGTGCCACAGCCCCCGAGGGTACTAGCGGGGTCTACAATGAGCAGTTCTTC